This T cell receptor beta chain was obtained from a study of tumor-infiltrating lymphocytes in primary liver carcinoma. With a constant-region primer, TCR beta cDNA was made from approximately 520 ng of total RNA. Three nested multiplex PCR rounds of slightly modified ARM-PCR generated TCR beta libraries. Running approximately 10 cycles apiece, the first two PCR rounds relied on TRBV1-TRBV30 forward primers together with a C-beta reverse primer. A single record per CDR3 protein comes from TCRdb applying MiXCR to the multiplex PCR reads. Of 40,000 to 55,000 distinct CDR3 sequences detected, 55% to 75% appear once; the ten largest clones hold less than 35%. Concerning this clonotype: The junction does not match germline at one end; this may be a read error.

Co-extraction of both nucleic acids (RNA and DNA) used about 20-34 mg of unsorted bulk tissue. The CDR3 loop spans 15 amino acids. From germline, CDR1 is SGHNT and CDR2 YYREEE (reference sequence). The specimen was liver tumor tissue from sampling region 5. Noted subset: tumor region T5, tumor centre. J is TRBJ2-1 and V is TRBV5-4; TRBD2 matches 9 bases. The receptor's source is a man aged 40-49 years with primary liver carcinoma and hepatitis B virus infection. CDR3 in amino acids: CASSDRLAGYNELLF. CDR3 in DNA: TGTGCCAGCAGCGATCGGCTAGCGGGGTACAATGAGCTGCTCTTC. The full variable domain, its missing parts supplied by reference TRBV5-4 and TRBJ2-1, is ETGVTQSPTHLIKTRGQQVTLRCSSQSGHNTVSWYQQALGQGPQFIFQYYREEENGRGNFPPRFSGLQFPNYSSELNVNALELDDSALYLCASSDRLAGYNELLFGPGTRLTVL.